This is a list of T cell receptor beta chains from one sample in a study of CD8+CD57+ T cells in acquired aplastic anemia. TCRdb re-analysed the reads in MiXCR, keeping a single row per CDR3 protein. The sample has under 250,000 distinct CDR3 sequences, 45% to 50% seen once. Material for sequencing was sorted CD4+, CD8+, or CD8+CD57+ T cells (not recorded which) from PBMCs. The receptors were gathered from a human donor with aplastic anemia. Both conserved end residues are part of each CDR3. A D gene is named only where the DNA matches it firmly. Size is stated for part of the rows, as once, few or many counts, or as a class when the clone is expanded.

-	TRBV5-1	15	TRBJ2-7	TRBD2	TGCGCCAGCAGCACAGGACTAGCGGGATATGGAGAGCAGTACTTC	CASSTGLAGYGEQYF
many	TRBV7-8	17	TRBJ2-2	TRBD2	TGTGCCAGCAGCTTAGGCGGACTAGCGGCGTCGTCCGGGGAGCTGTTTTTT	CASSLGGLAASSGELFF
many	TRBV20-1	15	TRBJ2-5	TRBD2	TGCAGTGCTAGGGGCCCGGGACTAGGCCCAGAGACCCAGTACTTC	CSARGPGLGPETQYF
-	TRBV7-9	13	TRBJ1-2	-	TGTGCCAGCAGTAGGAGGGGTCACTATGGCTACACCTTC	CASSRRGHYGYTF
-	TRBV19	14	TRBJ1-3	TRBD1	TGTGCCGTTCGGGACAGGGGCGGATTGGACACCATATATTTT	CAVRDRGGLDTIYF
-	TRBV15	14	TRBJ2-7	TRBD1	TGTGCCACCAGCGAACGGGACAGAGCCTACGAGCAGTACTTC	CATSERDRAYEQYF
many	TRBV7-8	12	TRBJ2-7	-	TGTGCCAGCAGCCCGCGTTACTACGAGCAGTACTTC	CASSPRYYEQYF
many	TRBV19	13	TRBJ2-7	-	TGTGCCAGTAGTATGGGGGCAACCTACGAGCAGTACTTC	CASSMGATYEQYF
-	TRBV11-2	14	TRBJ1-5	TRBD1	TGTGCCAGCAGCCCACGGACAGGGACTCAGCCCCAGCATTTT	CASSPRTGTQPQHF
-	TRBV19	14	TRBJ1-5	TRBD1	TGTGCCAGTAGCGACAGGGGGGGTGTGCAGCCCCAGCATTTT	CASSDRGGVQPQHF
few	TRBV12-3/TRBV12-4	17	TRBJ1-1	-	TGTGCCAGCAGTGAACCACTTTTTATGTGGATGAACACTGAAGCTTTCTTT	CASSEPLFMWMNTEAFF
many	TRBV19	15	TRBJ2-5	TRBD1	TGTGCCAGTAGCAGGACAGGGCCGTACCAAGAGACCCAGTACTTC	CASSRTGPYQETQYF
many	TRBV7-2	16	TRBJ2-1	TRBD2	TGTGCCAGCAGTTTTGGGACTAGCGGGACCTACAATGAGCAGTTCTTC	CASSFGTSGTYNEQFF
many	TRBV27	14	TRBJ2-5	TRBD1	TGTGCCAGCCCGGGACAGGGAGGATTGGAGACCCAGTACTTC	CASPGQGGLETQYF
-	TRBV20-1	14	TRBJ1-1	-	TGCAGTGCTGTACGGGGACTCATGAACACTGAAGCTTTCTTT	CSAVRGLMNTEAFF
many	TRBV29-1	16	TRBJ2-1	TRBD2	TGCAGCGTTGAAGGTCGGGCGGGAGGGTCCTACAATGAGCAGTTCTTC	CSVEGRAGGSYNEQFF
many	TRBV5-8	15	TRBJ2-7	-	TGTGCCAGCAGCTTGGTAGGTACCGAAGCCTACGAGCAGTACTTC	CASSLVGTEAYEQYF
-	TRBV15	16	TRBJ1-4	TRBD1	TGTGCCACCAGCAGAGATGTAACAGGGGGTTATGAAAAACTGTTTTTT	CATSRDVTGGYEKLFF
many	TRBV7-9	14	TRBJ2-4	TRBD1	TGTGCCAGCAGCTTAAGCACAGGGGTACACATTCAGTACTTC	CASSLSTGVHIQYF
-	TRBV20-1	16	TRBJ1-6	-	TGCAGTGCTAGAAGCCTGGACAGCTCCTATAATTCACCCCTCCACTTT	CSARSLDSSYNSPLHF
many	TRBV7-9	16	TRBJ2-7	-	TGTGCCAGCAGCCCCCCCGGGGGGCGGGGGAGGTACGAGCAGTACTTC	CASSPPGGRGRYEQYF
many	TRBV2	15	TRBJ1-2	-	TGTGCCAGCAGTGAAGGTGACAGCAATAACTATGGCTACACCTTC	CASSEGDSNNYGYTF
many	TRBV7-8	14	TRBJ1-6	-	TGTGCCAGCATCGCCGGGAAAGCGGATTCACCCCTCCACTTT	CASIAGKADSPLHF
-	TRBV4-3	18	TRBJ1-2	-	TGCGCCAGCAGCCAAGATGTAGCGGGCAGGCTTTTTCGCTACGGCTACACCTTC	CASSQDVAGRLFRYGYTF
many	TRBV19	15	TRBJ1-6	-	TGTGCCAGTAGTTTAATTCCAGGGCATCGTTCACCCCTCCACTTT	CASSLIPGHRSPLHF
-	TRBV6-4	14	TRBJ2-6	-	TGTGCCAGCAGTGAGGGTAGGGGGGCCAACGTCCTGACTTTC	CASSEGRGANVLTF
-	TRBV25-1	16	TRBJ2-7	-	TGTACCAGCAGTGAATGGATAGGCCCATACTCCTACGAGCAGTACTTC	CTSSEWIGPYSYEQYF
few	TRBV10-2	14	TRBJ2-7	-	TGCGCCAGCAGTGAGGGTGGCAACTCCTACGAGCAGTACTTC	CASSEGGNSYEQYF
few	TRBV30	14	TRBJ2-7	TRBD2	TGTGCCTGGGGACTAGCGGGTTCCACCTACGAGCAGTACTTC	CAWGLAGSTYEQYF
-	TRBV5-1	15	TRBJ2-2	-	TGCGCCAGCAGCTTGGGAGGTTTTGGACACCGGGGAGCTGTTTTT	CASSLGGFGHRGAVF
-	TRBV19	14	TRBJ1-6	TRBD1	TGTGCCAGTAGGAACGGACAGGGTAATTCACCCCTCCACTTT	CASRNGQGNSPLHF
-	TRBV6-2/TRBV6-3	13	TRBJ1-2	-	TGTGCCAGCAATACGGGGGGGGCGTATGGCTACACCTTC	CASNTGGAYGYTF
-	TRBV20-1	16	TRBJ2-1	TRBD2	TGCAGTGCTAGAGATCGGCGGCTAGCGGGGTACAATGAGCAGTTCTTC	CSARDRRLAGYNEQFF
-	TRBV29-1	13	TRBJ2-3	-	TGCAGCGTTGGATACGGGGGCACAGATACGCAGTATTTT	CSVGYGGTDTQYF
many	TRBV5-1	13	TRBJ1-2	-	TGCGCCAGCAGTCCTATCTACCTAGATGGCTACACCTTC	CASSPIYLDGYTF
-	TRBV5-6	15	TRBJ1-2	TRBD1	TGTGCCAGCAGCCCATCCGACAGGGGTTTATGGGGCTACACCTTC	CASSPSDRGLWGYTF
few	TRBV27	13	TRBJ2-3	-	TGTGCCAGCAGTTTTCGGGGCACAGATACGCAGTATTTT	CASSFRGTDTQYF